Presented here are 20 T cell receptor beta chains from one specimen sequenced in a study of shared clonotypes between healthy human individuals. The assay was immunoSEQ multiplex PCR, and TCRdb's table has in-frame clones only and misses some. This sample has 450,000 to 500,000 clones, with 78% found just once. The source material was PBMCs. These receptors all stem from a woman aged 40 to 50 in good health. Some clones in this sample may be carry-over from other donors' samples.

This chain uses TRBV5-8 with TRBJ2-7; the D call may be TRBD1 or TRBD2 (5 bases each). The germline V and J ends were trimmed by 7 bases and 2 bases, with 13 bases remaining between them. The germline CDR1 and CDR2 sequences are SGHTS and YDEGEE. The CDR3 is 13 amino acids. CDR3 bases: TGTGCCAGCCCTGGGACCGCGACCTACGAGCAGTACTTC. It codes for CASPGTATYEQYF.

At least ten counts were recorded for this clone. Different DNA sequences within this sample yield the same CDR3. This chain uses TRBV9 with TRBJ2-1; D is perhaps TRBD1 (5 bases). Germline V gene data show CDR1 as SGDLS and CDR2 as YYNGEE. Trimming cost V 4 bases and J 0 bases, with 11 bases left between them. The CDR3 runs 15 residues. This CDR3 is CASSPTVSSYNEQFF. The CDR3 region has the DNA TGTGCCAGCAGCCCGACAGTAAGCTCCTACAATGAGCAGTTCTTC.

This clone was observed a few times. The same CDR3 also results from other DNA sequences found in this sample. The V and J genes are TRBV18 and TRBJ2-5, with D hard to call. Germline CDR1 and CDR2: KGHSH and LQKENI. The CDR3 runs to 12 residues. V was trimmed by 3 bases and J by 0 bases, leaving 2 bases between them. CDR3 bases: TGTGCCAGCTCACCGAACCAAGAGACCCAGTACTTC. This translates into CASSPNQETQYF.

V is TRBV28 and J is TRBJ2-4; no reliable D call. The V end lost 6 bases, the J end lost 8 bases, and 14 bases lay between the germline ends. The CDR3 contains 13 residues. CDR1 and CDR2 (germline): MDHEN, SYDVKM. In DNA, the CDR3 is TGTGCCAGCAGAAGGGCCCCGGTGGACATTCAGTACTTC. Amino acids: CASRRAPVDIQYF.

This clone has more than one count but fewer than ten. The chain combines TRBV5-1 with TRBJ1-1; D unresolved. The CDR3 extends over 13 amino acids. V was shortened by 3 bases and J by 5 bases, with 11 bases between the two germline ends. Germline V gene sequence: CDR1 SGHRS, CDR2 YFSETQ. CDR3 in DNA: TGCGCCAGCAGCTGGGGAGGGCGGACTGAAGCTTTCTTT. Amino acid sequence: CASSWGGRTEAFF.

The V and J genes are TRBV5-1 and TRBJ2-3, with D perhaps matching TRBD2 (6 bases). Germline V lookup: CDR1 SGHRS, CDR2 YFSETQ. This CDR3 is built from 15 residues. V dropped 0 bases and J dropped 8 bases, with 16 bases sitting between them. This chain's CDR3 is CASSLAGAGLGTQYF. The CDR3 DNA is TGCGCCAGCAGCTTGGCGGGAGCGGGCTTAGGTACGCAGTATTTT.

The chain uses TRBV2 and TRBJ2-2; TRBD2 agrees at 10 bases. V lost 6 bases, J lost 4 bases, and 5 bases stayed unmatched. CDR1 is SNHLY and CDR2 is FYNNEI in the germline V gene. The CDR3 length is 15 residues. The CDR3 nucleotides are TGTGCCAGCAGCTGGACTAGCGGAGCCACCGGGGAGCTGTTTTTT. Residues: CASSWTSGATGELFF.

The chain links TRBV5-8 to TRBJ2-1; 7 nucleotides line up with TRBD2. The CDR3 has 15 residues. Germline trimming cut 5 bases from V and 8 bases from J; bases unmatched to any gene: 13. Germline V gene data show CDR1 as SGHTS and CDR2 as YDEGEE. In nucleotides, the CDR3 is TGTGCCAGCAGGCGCGGGAGAAGGGTGGTCTATGAGCAGTTCTTC. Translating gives CASRRGRRVVYEQFF. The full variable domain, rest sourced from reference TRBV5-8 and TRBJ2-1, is EAGVTQSPTHLIKTRGQQATLRCSPISGHTSVYWYQQALGLGLQFLLWYDEGEERNRGNFPPRFSGRQFPNYSSELNVNALELEDSALYLCASRRGRRVVYEQFFGPGTRLTVL.

CDR3 amino acids: CASSTPNEQFF. CDR3 DNA: TGTGCCAGCAGTACACCTAATGAGCAGTTCTTC. This chain links TRBV6-1 with TRBJ2-1; the D is unclear. The V gene's germline CDR1 is MNHNS and CDR2 SASEGT. The CDR3 is 11 amino acids. Between the trimmed V and J ends, which lost 5 bases and 7 bases, there was a span of 6 bases.

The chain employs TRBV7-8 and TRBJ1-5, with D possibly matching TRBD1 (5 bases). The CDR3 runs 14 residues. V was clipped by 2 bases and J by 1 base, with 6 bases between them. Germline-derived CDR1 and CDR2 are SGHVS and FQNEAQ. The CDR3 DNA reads TGTGCCAGCAGCTTACGGGGGAGCAATCAGCCCCAGCATTTT. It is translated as CASSLRGSNQPQHF.

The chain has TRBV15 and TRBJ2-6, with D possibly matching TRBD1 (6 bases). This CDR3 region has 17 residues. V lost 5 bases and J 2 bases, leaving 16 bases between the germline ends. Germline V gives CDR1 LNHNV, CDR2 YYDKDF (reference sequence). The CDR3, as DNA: TGTGCCACCAGCGAACAGGGAGTTGGTGCTGGGGCCAACGTCCTGACTTTC. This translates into CATSEQGVGAGANVLTF. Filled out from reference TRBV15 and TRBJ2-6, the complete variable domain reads DAMVIQNPRYQVTQFGKPVTLSCSQTLNHNVMYWYQQKSSQAPKLLFHYYDKDFNNEADTPDNFQSRRPNTSFCFLDIRSPGLGDTAMYLCATSEQGVGAGANVLTFGAGSRLTVL.

Written as DNA, the CDR3 is TGTGCCAGCAGCCGAACCGGGACACAGAATCAGCCCCAGCATTTT. It specifies CASSRTGTQNQPQHF. This chain connects TRBV5-5 to TRBJ1-5; a possible D gene is TRBD1 (6 bases). Per the germline V gene, CDR1 is SGHKS and CDR2 is YYEKEE (reference sequence). Trimming left V 4 bases short and J 4 bases short, with 15 bases between. The CDR3 spans 15 residues. Based on the CDR3 plus reference TRBV5-5 and TRBJ1-5, the full variable domain is DAGVTQSPTHLIKTRGQQVTLRCSPISGHKSVSWYQQVLGQGPQFIFQYYEKEERGRGNFPDRFSARQFPNYSSELNVNALLLGDSALYLCASSRTGTQNQPQHFGDGTRLSIL.

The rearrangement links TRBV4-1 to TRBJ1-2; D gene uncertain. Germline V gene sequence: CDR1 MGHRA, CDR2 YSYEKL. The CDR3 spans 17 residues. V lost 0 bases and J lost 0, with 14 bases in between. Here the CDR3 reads CASSQDPSLPPNYGYTF. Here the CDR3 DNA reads TGCGCCAGCAGCCAAGATCCCTCCTTGCCTCCTAACTATGGCTACACCTTC.

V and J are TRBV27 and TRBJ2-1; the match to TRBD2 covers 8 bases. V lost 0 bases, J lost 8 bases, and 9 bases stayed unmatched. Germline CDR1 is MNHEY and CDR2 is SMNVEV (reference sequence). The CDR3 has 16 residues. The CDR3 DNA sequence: TGTGCCAGCAGTTTATCGTGGCGGGAGGCCGGCGATGAGCAGTTCTTC. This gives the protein CASSLSWREAGDEQFF.

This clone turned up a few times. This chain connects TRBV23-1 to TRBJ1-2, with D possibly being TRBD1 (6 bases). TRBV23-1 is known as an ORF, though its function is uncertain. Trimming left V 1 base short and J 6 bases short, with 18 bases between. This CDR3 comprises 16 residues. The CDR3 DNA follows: TGCGCCAGCAGTCAATGGGCGGACCAGGGGACGGATGGCTACACCTTC. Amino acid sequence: CASSQWADQGTDGYTF.

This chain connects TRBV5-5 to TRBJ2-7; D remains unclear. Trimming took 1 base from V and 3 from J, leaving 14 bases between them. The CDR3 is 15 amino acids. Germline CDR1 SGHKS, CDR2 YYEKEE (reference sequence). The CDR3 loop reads CASSLSGSPNYEQYF. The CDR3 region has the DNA TGTGCCAGCAGCTTGTCGGGTTCCCCTAACTACGAGCAGTACTTC. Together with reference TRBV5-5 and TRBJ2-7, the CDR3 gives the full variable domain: DAGVTQSPTHLIKTRGQQVTLRCSPISGHKSVSWYQQVLGQGPQFIFQYYEKEERGRGNFPDRFSARQFPNYSSELNVNALLLGDSALYLCASSLSGSPNYEQYFGPGTRLTVT.

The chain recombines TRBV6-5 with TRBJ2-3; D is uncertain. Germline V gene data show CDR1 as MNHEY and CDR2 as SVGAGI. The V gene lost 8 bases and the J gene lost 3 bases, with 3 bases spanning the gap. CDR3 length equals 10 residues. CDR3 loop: CASGTDTQYF. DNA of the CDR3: TGTGCCAGCGGAACAGATACGCAGTATTTT.

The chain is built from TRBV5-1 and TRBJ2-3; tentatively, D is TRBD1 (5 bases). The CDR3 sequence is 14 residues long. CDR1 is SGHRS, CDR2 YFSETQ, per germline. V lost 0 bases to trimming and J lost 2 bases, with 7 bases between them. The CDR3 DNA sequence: TGCGCCAGCAGCTTGGACAGGTACACAGATACGCAGTATTTT. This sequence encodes CASSLDRYTDTQYF.

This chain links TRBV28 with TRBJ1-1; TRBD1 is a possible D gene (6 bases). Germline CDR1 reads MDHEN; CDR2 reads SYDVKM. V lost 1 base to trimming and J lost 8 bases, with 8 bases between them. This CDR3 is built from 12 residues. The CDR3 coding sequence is TGTGCCAGCAGTTTATACGACAGGGAAGCTTTCTTT. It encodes CASSLYDREAFF.

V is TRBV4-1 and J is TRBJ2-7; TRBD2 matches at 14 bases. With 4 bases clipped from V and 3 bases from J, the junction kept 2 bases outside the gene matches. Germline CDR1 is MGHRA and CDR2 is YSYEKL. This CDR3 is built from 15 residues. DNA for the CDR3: TGCGCCAGCAGCCGAGGACTAGCGGGAGGCTACGAGCAGTACTTC. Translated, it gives CASSRGLAGGYEQYF.